These 15 T cell receptor beta chains share one sample of origin, sequenced in a study of radiation and T cells in renal cell carcinoma. This table comes from immunoSEQ multiplex PCR, and its TCRdb copy is limited to in-frame clones, with some not included. This sample has approximately 94,000 clones, with 82% found just once. Time point defined: baseline pretreatment blood. Treatment meaning: 15 Gy SBRT to primary tumor, nephrectomy 4 weeks later. Sequenced here: blood, sampled from a patient whose treatment included radiotherapy and nephrectomy. Receptors originate from a man between 60 and 75 years old with renal cell carcinoma.

This chain links TRBV27 with TRBJ1-1; D gene ambiguous. This CDR3 is 13 amino acids long. Per germline, CDR1 MNHEY and CDR2 SMNVEV (reference sequence). The ends were cut back, 3 bases at V and 7 bases at J, with 12 bases in the middle. The CDR3 nucleotides are TGTGCCAGCAGTTTTTCCCGAGGAGGTGAAGCTTTCTTT. This encodes CASSFSRGGEAFF.

V gene TRBV28 combines with J gene TRBJ1-1; D is undetermined. This CDR3 comprises 14 residues. Germline assignment: CDR1 MDHEN and CDR2 SYDVKM. V was clipped by 4 bases and J by 1 base, with 10 bases between them. DNA of the CDR3: TGTGCCAGCAGTTCCCTTAGGAGGAACACTGAAGCTTTCTTT. Translated: CASSSLRRNTEAFF.

This sequence joins TRBV5-8 and TRBJ1-1; 7 bases line up with TRBD1. V dropped 4 bases and J dropped 4; count of bases not matched to a gene: 13. The germline CDR1 and CDR2 sequences are SGHTS and YDEGEE. The CDR3 spans 16 residues. The CDR3, as DNA: TGTGCCAGCAGCCCCCAGACAGGGTTTAGGGGCACTGAAGCTTTCTTT. Translation: CASSPQTGFRGTEAFF. The whole variable domain, filled in from reference TRBV5-8 and TRBJ1-1, reads EAGVTQSPTHLIKTRGQQATLRCSPISGHTSVYWYQQALGLGLQFLLWYDEGEERNRGNFPPRFSGRQFPNYSSELNVNALELEDSALYLCASSPQTGFRGTEAFFGQGTRLTVV.

This clone was seen more than once but under ten times. The chain has TRBV4-1 and TRBJ2-7, with TRBD1 matching 7 bases. The CDR3 consists of 13 residues. The germline gives CDR1 MGHRA, CDR2 YSYEKL. Trimming at V came to 6 bases and at J to 0 bases, leaving 2 bases not matched to a gene. DNA for the CDR3: TGCGCCAGCAGTCGGGACAGCTCCTACGAGCAGTACTTC. Translated, it gives CASSRDSSYEQYF.

The chain is built from TRBV2 and TRBJ2-5; 8 bases are shared with TRBD2. The V gene's germline CDR1 is SNHLY and CDR2 FYNNEI. J gave up 4 bases and V 6 bases, and 16 bases lay outside the gene matches. The CDR3 loop spans 17 amino acids. CDR3 region: CASSPWGMGAGGETQYF. The CDR3 region has the DNA TGTGCCAGCAGCCCCTGGGGTATGGGGGCGGGGGGAGAGACCCAGTACTTC.

The rearrangement joins TRBV10-3 to TRBJ2-1, with a weak D call TRBD2 (5 bases). The germline CDR1 and CDR2 sequences are ENHRY and SYGVKD. The V and J ends lost 10 bases and 8 bases respectively, with 12 bases between them. This CDR3 comprises 11 residues. The CDR3 DNA is TGTGCCACTCGGAGCGGCGATGAGCAGTTCTTC. It yields the protein CATRSGDEQFF.

J is TRBJ2-2 and V is TRBV21-1; TRBD2 was called by the table and not checked on the DNA. TRBV21-1 is listed as a pseudogene. CDR3 length equals 19 residues. CDR3 in amino acids: CASSQVGPLAGGNTGELFF. The CDR3 DNA reads as TGTGCCAGCAGCCAAGTGGGCCCACTAGCGGGAGGAAACACCGGGGAGCTGTTTTTT.

This clone was found a few times. The genes are TRBV4-1 and TRBJ1-1, with D possibly TRBD1 on 6 matching bases. From germline, CDR1 is MGHRA and CDR2 YSYEKL. This CDR3 has 15 residues. V was shortened by 2 bases and J by 1 base, with 11 bases between the two germline ends. The CDR3 is CASSQLGQRNTEAFF. CDR3 in DNA: TGCGCCAGCAGCCAACTCGGACAGCGGAACACTGAAGCTTTCTTT.

Concerning this clone itself: Since a much larger clone is just one base distant, this may be a read error. The chain couples TRBV5-1 to TRBJ2-2; D unresolved. The CDR3 is 13 residues long. Germline CDR1 reads SGHRS; CDR2 reads YFSETQ. The CDR3 protein is CAGSPQNTGELFF. The CDR3 nucleotides are TGCGCCGGCAGCCCTCAGAACACCGGGGAGCTGTTTTTT.

This clone appeared a few times. The V and J genes are TRBV7-2 and TRBJ1-5; D not resolved. The V end was cut by 7 bases, the J end by 4 bases, with 11 bases between. The CDR3 is 13 amino acids. Per germline, CDR1 SGHTA and CDR2 FQGNSA. CDR3 sequence reads: CASTPGGNQPQHF. CDR3 coding DNA: TGTGCCAGCACCCCCGGAGGGAATCAGCCCCAGCATTTT.

The gene calls are TRBV4-2 and TRBJ1-1, with TRBD1 as a possible D gene (5 bases). The length of the CDR3 is 18 residues. CDR1 and CDR2 from the germline V gene are LGHNA and YNFKEQ. V was pared by 0 bases and J by 1 base, with 18 bases between. CDR3 amino acids: CASSQDTTAGLENTEAFF. CDR3 nucleotide sequence: TGTGCCAGCAGCCAAGATACTACAGCGGGACTCGAGAACACTGAAGCTTTCTTT.

The V call is TRBV7-9, the J call TRBJ2-6; D remains unclear. This CDR3 has 18 residues. Trimming pared 1 base from V and 0 bases from J, leaving 13 bases between. Germline loops: CDR1 SEHNR, CDR2 FQNEAQ (reference sequence). The CDR3 sequence: CASSLGGRSGSGANVLTF. The CDR3 nucleotides read TGTGCCAGCAGCTTAGGGGGTCGTTCGGGCTCTGGGGCCAACGTCCTGACTTTC.

This clone has just one count. The chain has TRBV5-1 and TRBJ2-2, with D possibly TRBD1 on 6 matching bases. Germline V lookup: CDR1 SGHRS, CDR2 YFSETQ. Between the trimmed V and J ends, which lost 1 base and 2 bases, there was a span of 9 bases. The CDR3 has 15 amino acids. The CDR3, as DNA: TGCGCCAGCAGCTTGCAACAGGGTAACACCGGGGAGCTGTTTTTT. Translation: CASSLQQGNTGELFF. The full variable domain, with the rest looked up from reference TRBV5-1 and TRBJ2-2, is KAGVTQTPRYLIKTRGQQVTLSCSPISGHRSVSWYQQTPGQGLQFLFEYFSETQRNKGNFPGRFSGRQFSNSRSEMNVSTLELGDSALYLCASSLQQGNTGELFFGEGSRLTVL.

This chain uses TRBV15 with TRBJ2-1, with 8 bases fitting TRBD2. This CDR3 has 18 residues. CDR1 LNHNV and CDR2 YYDKDF come from the germline V gene (reference sequence). V lost 4 bases to trimming and J lost 4 bases; unmatched junction nucleotides: 15. In DNA form, the CDR3 reads TGTGCCACCAGCATGGGGGGAAGAGCGGGAGCTTATTACAATGAGCAGTTCTTC. Its protein product is CATSMGGRAGAYYNEQFF.

This chain joins TRBV11-2 and TRBJ2-2; D may correspond to TRBD1 or TRBD2 (6 bases each). The CDR3 spans 17 residues. Trimming stripped 4 bases from V and 3 bases from J, with 18 bases between. In germline, CDR1 is SGHAT, CDR2 FQNNGV. The CDR3 reads CASSSLRGRLYTGELFF. For the CDR3, the DNA is TGTGCCAGCAGCTCTCTTAGGGGGAGGCTTTACACCGGGGAGCTGTTTTTT. Based on the CDR3 plus reference TRBV11-2 and TRBJ2-2, the full variable domain is EAGVAQSPRYKIIEKRQSVAFWCNPISGHATLYWYQQILGQGPKLLIQFQNNGVVDDSQLPKDRFSAERLKGVDSTLKIQPAKLEDSAVYLCASSSLRGRLYTGELFFGEGSRLTVL.